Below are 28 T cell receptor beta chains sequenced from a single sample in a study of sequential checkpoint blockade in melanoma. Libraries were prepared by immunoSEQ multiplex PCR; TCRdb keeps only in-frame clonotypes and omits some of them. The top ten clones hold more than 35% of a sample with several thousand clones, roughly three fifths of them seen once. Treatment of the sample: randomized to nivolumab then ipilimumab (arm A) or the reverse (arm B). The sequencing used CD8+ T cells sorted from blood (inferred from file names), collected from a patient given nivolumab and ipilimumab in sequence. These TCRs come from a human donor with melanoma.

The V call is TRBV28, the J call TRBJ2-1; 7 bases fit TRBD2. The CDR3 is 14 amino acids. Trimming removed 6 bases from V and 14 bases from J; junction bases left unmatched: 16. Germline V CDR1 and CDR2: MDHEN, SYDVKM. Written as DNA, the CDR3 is TGTGCCAGCAGAGAAATTAGACGAGGGAGGGTAAAGTTCTTC. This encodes CASREIRRGRVKFF.

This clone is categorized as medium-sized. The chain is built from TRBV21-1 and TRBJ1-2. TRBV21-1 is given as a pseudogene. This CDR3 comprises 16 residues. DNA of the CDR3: TGTGCCAGCAGCAAATCCCCCCGAGGGAGAGACTATGGCTACACCTTC. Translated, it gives CASSKSPRGRDYGYTF.

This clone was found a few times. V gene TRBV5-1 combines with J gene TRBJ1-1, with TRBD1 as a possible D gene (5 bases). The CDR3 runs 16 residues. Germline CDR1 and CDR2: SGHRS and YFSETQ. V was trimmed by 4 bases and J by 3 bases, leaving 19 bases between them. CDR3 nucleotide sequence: TGCGCCAGCAGCCCTGGACCGAGCCTAGGGGACACTGAAGCTTTCTTT. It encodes CASSPGPSLGDTEAFF.

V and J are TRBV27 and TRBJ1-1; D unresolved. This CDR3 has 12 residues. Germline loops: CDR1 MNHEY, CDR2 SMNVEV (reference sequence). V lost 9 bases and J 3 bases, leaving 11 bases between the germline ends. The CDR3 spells CASLAADTEAFF. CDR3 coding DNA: TGTGCCAGTCTCGCGGCGGACACTGAAGCTTTCTTT.

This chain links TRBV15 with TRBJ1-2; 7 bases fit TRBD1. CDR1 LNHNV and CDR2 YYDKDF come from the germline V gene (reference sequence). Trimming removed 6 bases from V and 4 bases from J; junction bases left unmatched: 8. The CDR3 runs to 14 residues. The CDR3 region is CATREGADPYGYTF. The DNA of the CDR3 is TGTGCCACCAGAGAGGGGGCTGACCCCTATGGCTACACCTTC.

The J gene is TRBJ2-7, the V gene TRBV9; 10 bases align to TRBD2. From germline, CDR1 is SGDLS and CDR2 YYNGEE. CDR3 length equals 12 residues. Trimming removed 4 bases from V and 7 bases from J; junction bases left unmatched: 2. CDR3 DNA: TGTGCCAGCAGCCTAGCGGGGGAAGAGCAGTACTTC. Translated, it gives CASSLAGEEQYF.

CDR3 sequence reads: CASSKPGRTCSYEQYF. The CDR3 coding sequence is TGTGCCAGCAGCAAACCGGGAAGGACCTGTTCCTACGAGCAGTACTTC. V gene TRBV21-1 combines with J gene TRBJ2-7; no DNA check was done on the table's D call, TRBD2. TRBV21-1 is a pseudogene segment. The CDR3 has 16 amino acids.

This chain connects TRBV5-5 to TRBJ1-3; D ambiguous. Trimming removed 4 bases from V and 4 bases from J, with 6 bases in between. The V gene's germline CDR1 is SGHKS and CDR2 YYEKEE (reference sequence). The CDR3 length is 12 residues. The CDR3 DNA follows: TGTGCCAGCAGCGAGCGGGGAAACACCATATATTTT. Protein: CASSERGNTIYF.

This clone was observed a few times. This chain's CDR3 is CASSDSSGGNNEQFF. In DNA form, the CDR3 reads TGTGCCAGCAGTGACTCTAGCGGGGGGAACAATGAGCAGTTCTTC. The rearrangement joins TRBV6-4 to TRBJ2-1, with 10 bases identical to TRBD2. V shed 0 bases, J shed 5 bases, and the junction held 1 base outside the gene matches. CDR1 is MRHNA, CDR2 SNTAGT, per germline. This CDR3 has 15 residues.

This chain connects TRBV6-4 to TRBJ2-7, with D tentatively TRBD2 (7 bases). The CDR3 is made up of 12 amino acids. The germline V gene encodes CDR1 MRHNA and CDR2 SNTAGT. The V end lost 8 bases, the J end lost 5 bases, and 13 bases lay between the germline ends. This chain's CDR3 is CASGEGGHEQYF. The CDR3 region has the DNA TGTGCCAGCGGGGAGGGGGGCCACGAGCAGTACTTC.

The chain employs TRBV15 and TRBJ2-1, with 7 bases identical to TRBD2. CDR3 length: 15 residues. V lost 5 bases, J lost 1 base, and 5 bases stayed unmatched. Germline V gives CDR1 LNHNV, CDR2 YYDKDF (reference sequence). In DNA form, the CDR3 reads TGTGCCACCAGCCGGAGCGGGGAATCCTACAATGAGCAGTTCTTC. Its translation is CATSRSGESYNEQFF.

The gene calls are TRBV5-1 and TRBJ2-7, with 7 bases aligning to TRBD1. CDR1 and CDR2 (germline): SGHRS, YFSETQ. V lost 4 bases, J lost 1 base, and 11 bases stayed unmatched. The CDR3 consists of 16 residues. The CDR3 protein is CASSLHRDSPSYEQYF. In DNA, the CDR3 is TGCGCCAGCAGCCTCCACCGGGACAGCCCATCCTACGAGCAGTACTTC.

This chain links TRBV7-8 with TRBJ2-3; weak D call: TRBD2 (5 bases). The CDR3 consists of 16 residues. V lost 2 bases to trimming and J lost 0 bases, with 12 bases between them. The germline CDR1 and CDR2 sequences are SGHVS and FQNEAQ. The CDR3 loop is CASSLFWSGSTDTQYF. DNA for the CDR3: TGTGCCAGCAGCTTATTTTGGAGCGGTAGCACAGATACGCAGTATTTT. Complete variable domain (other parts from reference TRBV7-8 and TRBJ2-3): GAGVSQSPRYKVAKRGQDVALRCDPISGHVSLFWYQQALGQGPEFLTYFQNEAQLDKSGLPSDRFFAERPEGSVSTLKIQRTQQEDSAVYLCASSLFWSGSTDTQYFGPGTRLTVL.

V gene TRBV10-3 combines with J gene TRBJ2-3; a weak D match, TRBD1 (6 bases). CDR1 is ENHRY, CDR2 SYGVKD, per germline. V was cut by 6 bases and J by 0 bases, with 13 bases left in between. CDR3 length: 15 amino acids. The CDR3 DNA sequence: TGTGCCATCAGGGAAAAGACAGGTAGCACAGATACGCAGTATTTT. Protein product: CAIREKTGSTDTQYF.

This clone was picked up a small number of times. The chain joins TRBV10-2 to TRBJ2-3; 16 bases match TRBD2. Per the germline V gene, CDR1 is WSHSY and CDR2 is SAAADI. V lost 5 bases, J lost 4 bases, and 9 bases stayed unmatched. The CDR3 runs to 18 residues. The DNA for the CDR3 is TGCGCCAGCAGTCGTGGGACTAGCGGGGGGGCCTCGTCAGATACGCAGTATTTT. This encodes CASSRGTSGGASSDTQYF.

CDR3 residues: CASSRRRGIYNSPLHF. CDR3 sequence (DNA): TGTGCCAGCAGCCGGCGCAGGGGAATCTATAATTCACCCCTCCACTTT. J is TRBJ1-6 and V is TRBV5-6; perhaps TRBD1 as D (6 bases). From germline, CDR1 is SGHDT and CDR2 YYEEEE. Trimming removed 4 bases from V and 3 bases from J, with 14 bases in between. The CDR3 is 16 residues long.

CDR3 residues: CASSPHSYEQYF. In DNA form, the CDR3 reads TGTGCCAGCAGCCCACACAGCTACGAGCAGTACTTC. This sequence joins TRBV7-9 and TRBJ2-7; D unclear. CDR1 is SEHNR, CDR2 FQNEAQ, per germline (reference sequence). CDR3 length equals 12 residues. V was pared by 5 bases and J by 3 bases, with 8 bases between.

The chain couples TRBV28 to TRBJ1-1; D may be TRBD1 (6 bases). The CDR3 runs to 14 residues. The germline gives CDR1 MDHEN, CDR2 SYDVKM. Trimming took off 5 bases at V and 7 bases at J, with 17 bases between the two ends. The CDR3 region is CASSTGTGIIEAFF. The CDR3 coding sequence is TGTGCCAGCAGTACGGGAACAGGGATTATTGAAGCTTTCTTT.

In nucleotides, the CDR3 is TGTGCCAGCAGCCGGGGACAGGGTCGGGCTGAAGCTTTCTTT. Its translation: CASSRGQGRAEAFF. The chain is built from TRBV7-2 and TRBJ1-1; TRBD1 aligns across 9 bases. Per germline, CDR1 SGHTA and CDR2 FQGNSA. The CDR3 extends over 14 amino acids. After removal of 5 bases from V and 6 bases from J, the junction contained 7 bases not matched to a gene.

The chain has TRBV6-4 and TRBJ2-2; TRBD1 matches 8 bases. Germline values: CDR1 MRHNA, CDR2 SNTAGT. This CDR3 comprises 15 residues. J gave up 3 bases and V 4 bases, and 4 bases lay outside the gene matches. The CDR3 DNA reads TGTGCCAGCAGTGCCGAGACAGGGGACACCGGGGAGCTGTTTTTT. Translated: CASSAETGDTGELFF.

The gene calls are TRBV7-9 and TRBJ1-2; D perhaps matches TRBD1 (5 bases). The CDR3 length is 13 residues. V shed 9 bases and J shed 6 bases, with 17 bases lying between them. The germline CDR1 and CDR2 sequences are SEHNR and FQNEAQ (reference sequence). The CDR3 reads CASEGEGRDGYTF. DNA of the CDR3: TGTGCCAGTGAAGGGGAGGGAAGAGATGGCTACACCTTC.

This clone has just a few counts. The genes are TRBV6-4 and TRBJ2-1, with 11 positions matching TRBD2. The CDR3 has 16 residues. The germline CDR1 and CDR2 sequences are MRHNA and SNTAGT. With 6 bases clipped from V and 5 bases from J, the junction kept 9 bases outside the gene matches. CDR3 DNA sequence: TGTGCCAGCAGCGGCGTTAGCGGGGGGGGGCACAATGAGCAGTTCTTC. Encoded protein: CASSGVSGGGHNEQFF.

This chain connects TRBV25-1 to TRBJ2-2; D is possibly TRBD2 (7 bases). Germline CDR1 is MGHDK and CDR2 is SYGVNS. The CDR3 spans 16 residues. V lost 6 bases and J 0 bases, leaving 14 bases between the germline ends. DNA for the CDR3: TGTGCCAGCAGGGAACCGGGGGGCCCGAACACCGGGGAGCTGTTTTTT. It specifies CASREPGGPNTGELFF.

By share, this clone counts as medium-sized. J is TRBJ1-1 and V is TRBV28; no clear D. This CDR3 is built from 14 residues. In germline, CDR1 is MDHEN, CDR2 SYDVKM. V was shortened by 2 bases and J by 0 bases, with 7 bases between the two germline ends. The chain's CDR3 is CASSLEILNTEAFF. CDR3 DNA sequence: TGTGCCAGCAGTTTAGAGATCTTGAACACTGAAGCTTTCTTT.

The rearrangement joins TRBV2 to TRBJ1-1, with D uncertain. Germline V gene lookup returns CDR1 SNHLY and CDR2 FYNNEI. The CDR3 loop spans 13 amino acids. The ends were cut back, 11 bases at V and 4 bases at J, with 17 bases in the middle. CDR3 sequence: CACPAGVGTEAFF. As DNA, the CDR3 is TGTGCCTGCCCCGCGGGAGTAGGCACTGAAGCTTTCTTT.

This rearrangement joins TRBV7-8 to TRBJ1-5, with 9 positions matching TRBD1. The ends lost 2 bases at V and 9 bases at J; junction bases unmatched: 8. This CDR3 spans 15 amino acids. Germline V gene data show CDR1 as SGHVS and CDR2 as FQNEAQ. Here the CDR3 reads CASSLTTGGGRPQHF. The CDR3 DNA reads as TGTGCCAGCAGCTTAACAACAGGGGGCGGGAGGCCCCAGCATTTT.

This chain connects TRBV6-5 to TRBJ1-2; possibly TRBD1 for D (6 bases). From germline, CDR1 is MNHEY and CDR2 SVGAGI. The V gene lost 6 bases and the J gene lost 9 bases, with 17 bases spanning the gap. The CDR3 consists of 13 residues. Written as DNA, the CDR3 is TGTGCCAGCAGCCCAACAGGGTCGGAGAGCTACACCTTC. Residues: CASSPTGSESYTF.

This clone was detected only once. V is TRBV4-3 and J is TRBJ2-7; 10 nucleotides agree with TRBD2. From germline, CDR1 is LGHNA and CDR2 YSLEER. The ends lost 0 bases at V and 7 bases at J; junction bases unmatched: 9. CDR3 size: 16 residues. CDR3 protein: CASSQDLGLAGEEQYF. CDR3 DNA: TGCGCCAGCAGCCAAGATCTCGGGCTAGCGGGGGAAGAGCAGTACTTC.